The next 30 T cell receptor beta chains were all read from a single sample in a study of blood T cell repertoires in COVID-19 (dated by TCRdb to 2020 to 2021). The library was produced with the immunoSEQ multiplex PCR assay. TCRdb took this table from immuneACCESS and kept in-frame rearrangements with V and J called. Such tables lack part of the clones; where checked against another copy, unresolved V genes explain under half of the gap, and the rest is unexplained. This sample holds some 150,000 clones; about 86% were observed only once. The ten biggest clones cover approximately 8.3% of the sample. The sequenced sample consisted of peripheral blood. These receptor sequences come from a woman aged 60 to 75 with acute or convalescent COVID-19.

This clone showed up just once. J is TRBJ1-5 and V is TRBV20-1, with D hard to call. V was trimmed by 3 bases and J by 2 bases, leaving 8 bases between them. The CDR3 spans 13 residues. Germline-derived CDR1 and CDR2 are DFQATT and SNEGSKA (reference sequence). The CDR3 DNA reads TGCAGTGCTAGTTTGGGAGGCAATCAGCCCCAGCATTTT. Residues: CSASLGGNQPQHF.

The gene calls are TRBV28 and TRBJ1-5; tentative D call: TRBD1 (6 bases). The CDR3 contains 14 residues. V shed 2 bases and J shed 7 bases, with 12 bases lying between them. CDR1 and CDR2 from the germline V gene are MDHEN and SYDVKM. The CDR3 DNA sequence: TGTGCCAGCAGTTTACGGGGGGCATGGCAGCCCCAGCATTTT. This encodes CASSLRGAWQPQHF.

This rearrangement joins TRBV10-3 to TRBJ2-1; 8 bases are a match to TRBD1. The junction had 4 bases not matched to a gene; V was cut back by 6 bases and J by 6 bases. Per the germline V gene, CDR1 is ENHRY and CDR2 is SYGVKD. This CDR3 spans 13 amino acids. CDR3 in DNA: TGTGCCATCAGCGGACAGGGAACCAATGAGCAGTTCTTC. This gives the protein CAISGQGTNEQFF.

V usage is TRBV5-1 and J usage is TRBJ1-2; the D is unclear. Germline CDR1 SGHRS, CDR2 YFSETQ. V lost 0 bases and J 1 base, leaving 16 bases between the germline ends. CDR3 length: 17 amino acids. This CDR3 reads CASSLGWARNNNYGYTF. CDR3 nucleotides: TGCGCCAGCAGCTTGGGATGGGCTCGGAATAATAACTATGGCTACACCTTC.

The chain couples TRBV4-3 to TRBJ1-1, with TRBD1 matching 10 bases. The CDR3 sequence is 15 residues long. The trim removed 3 bases at V and 2 bases at J, leaving 3 bases unmatched. The V gene's germline CDR1 is LGHNA and CDR2 YSLEER. The CDR3 sequence is CASSQGTGANTEAFF. The DNA for the CDR3 is TGCGCCAGCAGCCAGGGGACAGGGGCCAACACTGAAGCTTTCTTT.

The chain couples TRBV28 to TRBJ1-1, with 9 bases lining up with TRBD1. This CDR3 has 14 residues. Unmatched junction bases numbered 10, after V lost 6 bases and J lost 8 bases. Per germline, CDR1 MDHEN and CDR2 SYDVKM. CDR3 nucleotide sequence: TGTGCCAGCAGGACAGGGGGGGGTGCTTTCGAAGCTTTCTTT. Its translation is CASRTGGGAFEAFF.

V is TRBV7-9 and J is TRBJ2-5; 11 nucleotides align to TRBD2. The CDR3 has 15 amino acids. The germline CDR1 and CDR2 sequences are SEHNR and FQNEAQ (reference sequence). The ends lost 5 bases at V and 5 bases at J; junction bases unmatched: 7. CDR3 in amino acids: CASSPGTSGPETQYF. The DNA for the CDR3 is TGTGCCAGCAGCCCCGGGACTAGCGGCCCGGAGACCCAGTACTTC. The entire variable domain, with the rest obtained from reference TRBV7-9 and TRBJ2-5, is as follows: DTGVSQNPRHKITKRGQNVTFRCDPISEHNRLYWYRQTLGQGPEFLTYFQNEAQLEKSRLLSDRFSAERPKGSFSTLEIQRTEQGDSAMYLCASSPGTSGPETQYFGPGTRLLVL.

The V call is TRBV30, the J call TRBJ2-1; 15 bases are a match to TRBD2. This CDR3 has 16 residues. J gave up 1 base and V 6 bases, and 4 bases lay outside the gene matches. The V gene's germline CDR1 is GTSNPN and CDR2 SVGIG (reference sequence). CDR3 DNA sequence: TGTGCCTGTACCGGGACTAGCGGGGGGTCCTACAATGAGCAGTTCTTC. Its protein product is CACTGTSGGSYNEQFF.

The CDR3 reads CASSLYGVAGTDTQYF. The CDR3 DNA sequence: TGTGCCAGCAGCTTATACGGAGTAGCGGGCACAGATACGCAGTATTTT. This sequence joins TRBV13 and TRBJ2-3, with D possibly being TRBD2 (6 bases). The V gene's germline CDR1 is PRHDT and CDR2 FYEKMQ (reference sequence). Trimming stripped 2 bases from V and 1 base from J, with 13 bases between. The CDR3 spans 16 residues.

This chain links TRBV5-4 with TRBJ1-2; perhaps TRBD1 as D (6 bases). Deletions cut 0 bases from V and 2 bases from J, with 8 bases between. Germline V lookup: CDR1 SGHNT, CDR2 YYREEE (reference sequence). CDR3 size: 14 residues. CDR3 sequence reads: CASSLDDRNYGYTF. The CDR3 nucleotides are TGTGCCAGCAGCTTGGACGACAGGAACTATGGCTACACCTTC.

The rearrangement joins TRBV27 to TRBJ2-7, with 7 bases fitting TRBD2. The junction had 7 bases not matched to a gene; V was cut back by 2 bases and J by 3 bases. Germline V gives CDR1 MNHEY, CDR2 SMNVEV (reference sequence). There are 15 residues in the CDR3. This CDR3 is CASSLRNGGIYEQYF. The CDR3 DNA reads TGTGCCAGCAGTTTACGCAACGGGGGGATCTACGAGCAGTACTTC.

This chain uses TRBV6-5 with TRBJ1-2; D is uncertain. Trimming removed 5 bases from V and 7 bases from J, with 8 bases in between. The CDR3 is made up of 11 amino acids. Germline CDR1 MNHEY, CDR2 SVGAGI. Here the CDR3 reads CASSTTLGYTF. Here the CDR3 DNA reads TGTGCCAGCAGTACGACACTTGGCTACACCTTC.

The chain combines TRBV7-2 with TRBJ2-5, with D possibly matching TRBD2 (6 bases). The CDR3 covers 16 residues. Trimming left V 6 bases short and J 1 base short, with 18 bases between. The germline CDR1 and CDR2 sequences are SGHTA and FQGNSA. DNA of the CDR3: TGTGCCAGCAGAGGGCCAATCGGAGGGGCCCAAGAGACCCAGTACTTC. This sequence encodes CASRGPIGGAQETQYF.

The chain is built from TRBV11-2 and TRBJ1-2; unclear D gene. The CDR3 is made up of 14 amino acids. Deletions cut 4 bases from V and 3 bases from J, with 12 bases between. Germline assignment: CDR1 SGHAT and CDR2 FQNNGV. The CDR3 DNA reads TGTGCCAGCAGCTCCCTGACAAGTGACTATGGCTACACCTTC. Translation: CASSSLTSDYGYTF. The complete variable domain, with remaining parts taken from reference TRBV11-2 and TRBJ1-2, reads EAGVAQSPRYKIIEKRQSVAFWCNPISGHATLYWYQQILGQGPKLLIQFQNNGVVDDSQLPKDRFSAERLKGVDSTLKIQPAKLEDSAVYLCASSSLTSDYGYTFGSGTRLTVV.

V usage is TRBV10-3 and J usage is TRBJ2-7; maybe TRBD2 (5 bases). Deletions cut 2 bases from V and 4 bases from J, with 12 bases between. CDR3 size: 14 residues. The germline V gene encodes CDR1 ENHRY and CDR2 SYGVKD. CDR3 sequence: CAISEQAVPYEQYF. CDR3 bases: TGTGCCATCAGTGAGCAAGCGGTACCTTACGAGCAGTACTTC.

This chain links TRBV27 with TRBJ2-4; 8 bases agree with TRBD1. The V and J ends lost 4 bases and 1 base, in that order; junction bases with no gene match: 6. Germline CDR1 and CDR2: MNHEY and SMNVEV (reference sequence). The CDR3 totals 16 residues. The CDR3 DNA reads TGTGCCAGCAGTTCTCGGACAGGGAAGGCCAAAAACATTCAGTACTTC. It specifies CASSSRTGKAKNIQYF.

This chain uses TRBV7-9 with TRBJ1-2; D remains ambiguous. This CDR3 spans 13 amino acids. The V end was cut by 10 bases, the J end by 5 bases, with 17 bases between. Germline assignment: CDR1 SEHNR and CDR2 FQNEAQ (reference sequence). The CDR3 nucleotides read TGTGCCACCCTGGAGGATTGGGTATATGGCTACACCTTC. Protein sequence: CATLEDWVYGYTF.

This clone was recorded a few times. The J gene is TRBJ2-5, the V gene TRBV4-1, with 11 nucleotides matching TRBD2. The CDR3 contains 14 residues. Germline-derived CDR1 and CDR2 are MGHRA and YSYEKL. The junction had 2 bases not matched to a gene; V was cut back by 4 bases and J by 4 bases. CDR3 nucleotide sequence: TGCGCCAGCAGCCTAGCGGGGGGGCCAGAGACCCAGTACTTC. It specifies CASSLAGGPETQYF.

This clone was picked up a small number of times. V is TRBV20-1 and J is TRBJ1-2; no firm D call. V lost 3 bases to trimming and J lost 4 bases, with 12 bases between them. Germline-derived CDR1 and CDR2 are DFQATT and SNEGSKA (reference sequence). This CDR3 has 13 residues. The CDR3 nucleotides are TGCAGTGCTAGTGACCGAGATGGCTATGGCTACACCTTC. Protein: CSASDRDGYGYTF.

This chain connects TRBV10-3 to TRBJ1-2, with TRBD1 matching over 8 bases. CDR3 size: 14 residues. The V gene's germline CDR1 is ENHRY and CDR2 SYGVKD. V lost 4 bases and J lost 3; bases outside the gene matches: 4. CDR3 protein: CAISGGTGHYGYTF. The CDR3 nucleotides read TGTGCCATCAGTGGGGGGACAGGACACTATGGCTACACCTTC.

The chain carries TRBV5-1 and TRBJ1-1; the D gene is possibly TRBD1 (5 bases). Germline V gene lookup returns CDR1 SGHRS and CDR2 YFSETQ. V lost 1 base, J lost 1 base, and 5 bases lay in between. The CDR3 contains 13 residues. CDR3 bases: TGCGCCAGCAGCTTGAGGGGGAACACTGAAGCTTTCTTT. It yields the protein CASSLRGNTEAFF.

The chain carries TRBV5-6 and TRBJ1-1; D unresolved. Germline loops: CDR1 SGHDT, CDR2 YYEEEE. This CDR3 is built from 18 residues. The V end was cut by 2 bases, the J end by 2 bases, with 22 bases between. CDR3 loop: CASSFPSSLGPLNTEAFF. CDR3 DNA sequence: TGTGCCAGCAGCTTCCCTAGCAGTCTTGGACCGCTCAACACTGAAGCTTTCTTT.

This sequence joins TRBV11-3 and TRBJ2-5; D is perhaps TRBD1 (6 bases). V was cut by 3 bases and J by 2 bases, with 13 bases left in between. The CDR3 contains 15 residues. CDR1 is SGHNT and CDR2 is YENEEA in the germline V gene. This chain's CDR3 is CASSLGAGSQETQYF. CDR3 bases: TGTGCCAGCAGCTTGGGGGCAGGGAGTCAAGAGACCCAGTACTTC.

The chain carries TRBV3-1 (or the pseudogene TRBV3-2) and TRBJ1-1, with D uncertain. Germline values: CDR1 LGHDT, CDR2 YNNKEL (reference sequence). The ends were cut back, 3 bases at V and 4 bases at J, with 12 bases in the middle. This CDR3 has 14 residues. In nucleotides, the CDR3 is TGTGCCAGCAGCCAGGGCCCAGGTACCACTGAAGCTTTCTTT. Amino acids: CASSQGPGTTEAFF.

This chain uses TRBV11-2 with TRBJ1-2; TRBD1 aligns across 11 bases. With 1 base clipped from V and 2 bases from J, the junction kept 0 bases outside the gene matches. There are 15 residues in the CDR3. Germline CDR1 and CDR2: SGHAT and FQNNGV. CDR3 sequence reads: CASSLGTGGNYGYTF. Written as DNA, the CDR3 is TGTGCCAGCAGCTTAGGGACAGGGGGCAACTATGGCTACACCTTC.

The rearrangement uses TRBV7-2 and TRBJ2-3; 13 bases map to TRBD2. CDR1 SGHTA and CDR2 FQGNSA come from the germline V gene. The CDR3 is made up of 16 amino acids. V shed 4 bases, J shed 3 bases, and the junction held 4 bases outside the gene matches. DNA for the CDR3: TGTGCCAGCAGCTCCAGACTAGCGGGGGGTACAGATACGCAGTATTTT. It specifies CASSSRLAGGTDTQYF.

The chain couples TRBV6-5 to TRBJ1-4, with D perhaps matching TRBD1 (5 bases). The germline V gene encodes CDR1 MNHEY and CDR2 SVGAGI. The ends were cut back, 0 bases at V and 6 bases at J, with 11 bases in the middle. The CDR3 spans 15 residues. This CDR3 is CASSYSGATYEKLFF. For the CDR3, the DNA is TGTGCCAGCAGTTACTCAGGGGCGACCTATGAAAAACTGTTTTTT.

V usage is TRBV28 and J usage is TRBJ2-7, with a possible D match to TRBD1 (5 bases). The length of the CDR3 is 13 residues. Germline CDR1 reads MDHEN; CDR2 reads SYDVKM. The V and J ends lost 6 bases and 0 bases respectively, with 9 bases between them. The CDR3 here is CASRIDSSYEQYF. Written as DNA, the CDR3 is TGTGCCAGCAGAATAGACAGCTCCTACGAGCAGTACTTC.

The chain joins TRBV27 to TRBJ1-2; no definite D call. Germline V gene data show CDR1 as MNHEY and CDR2 as SMNVEV (reference sequence). Trimming took off 8 bases at V and 8 bases at J, with 12 bases between the two ends. The CDR3 runs to 11 residues. CDR3 nucleotide sequence: TGTGCCAGCTGGGCGGGTGGAGGCTACACCTTC. Translated, it gives CASWAGGGYTF.

This clone was recorded once. The V gene is TRBV15, the J gene TRBJ2-3, with D perhaps matching TRBD1 (6 bases). CDR3 length: 15 residues. Germline values: CDR1 LNHNV, CDR2 YYDKDF (reference sequence). V was shortened by 1 base and J by 6 bases, with 14 bases between the two germline ends. The chain's CDR3 is CATSRGPTGMDTQYF. The CDR3, as DNA: TGTGCCACCAGCAGAGGGCCCACAGGGATGGATACGCAGTATTTT. The full variable domain, its missing parts supplied by reference TRBV15 and TRBJ2-3, is DAMVIQNPRYQVTQFGKPVTLSCSQTLNHNVMYWYQQKSSQAPKLLFHYYDKDFNNEADTPDNFQSRRPNTSFCFLDIRSPGLGDTAMYLCATSRGPTGMDTQYFGPGTRLTVL.